Here is one T cell receptor (beta chain) with its context. Trimming took off 2 bases at V and 5 bases at J, with 12 bases between the two ends. Per the germline V gene, CDR1 is MNHNS and CDR2 is SASEGT. This CDR3 is 15 amino acids long. The table came from immunoSEQ multiplex PCR; TCRdb's copy has only in-frame clones and leaves some out. The table has about 190,000 clones, roughly 93% seen once. This record belongs to a study of control samples from healthy donors and cancer patients. The receptor was derived from a young man in good health. The sequencing sample was made of blood. The V call is TRBV6-1, the J call TRBJ1-4; maybe TRBD1 (6 bases). CDR3 DNA: TGTGCCAGCAGTGAACCGTGGACAGTAAATGAAAAACTGTTTTTT. Its translation is CASSEPWTVNEKLFF.